This T cell receptor beta chain was captured by sequencing in a study of early T cells in non-severe SARS-CoV-2 infection. TCRdb redid the calling of the 5' RACE reads with MiXCR, one entry per CDR3 protein. The sample yields approximately 75,000 distinct CDR3 sequences, roughly 4.9% seen once. Sequenced material: whole blood, taken at baseline. The TCR sequence derives from an adult who was a healthcare worker with PCR-confirmed SARS-CoV-2 infection or an uninfected control (not recorded which). The donor label of this sample is uncertain.

DNA for the CDR3: TGCGCCAGCAGTGAGTCCCAGGGAGATGGATCACCCCTCCACTTT. Encoded protein: CASSESQGDGSPLHF. The rearrangement joins TRBV10-1 to TRBJ1-6; a weak D match, TRBD1 (5 bases). The CDR3 sequence is 15 residues long. Per the germline V gene, CDR1 is WNHNN and CDR2 is SYGVQD (reference sequence). V was trimmed by 0 bases and J by 10 bases, leaving 13 bases between them.